This section outlines one T cell receptor beta chain sequence together with its context. The antigen remains undetermined. The record originates from a study of shared clonotypes between healthy human individuals. Broader study findings: Among donors, clonotype sharing was expected to be affected by sequencing depth. Tissue TCR repertoires likely differ from these blood-only repertoires.

Genomic DNA (from each subset) was split evenly across several immunoSEQ plates. Approximately 29,000 T cell genomes, or approximately 290 ng DNA, went into replicate PCRs of unsorted PBMC. Sequencing was performed with immunoSEQ multiplex PCR; in TCRdb, only in-frame clones are kept and a portion is missing. This table holds about 460,000 clones, more than 70% found once. The germline CDR1 and CDR2 sequences are MNHEY and SMNVEV (reference sequence). The CDR3 covers 16 residues. J gave up 2 bases and V 7 bases, and 11 bases lay outside the gene matches. The V gene is TRBV27, the J gene TRBJ2-1; TRBD2 matches 7 bases. Sample: PBMCs. This TCR was sampled from a woman aged 35 to 49 in good health. Some clones in this sample may be carry-over from other donors' samples. CDR3 DNA: TGTGCCAGCACCAGACCCGGGGCGGGAGCCTACAATGAGCAGTTCTTC. Amino acid sequence: CASTRPGAGAYNEQFF.